This T cell receptor (beta chain) was identified in a study of long-term antiretroviral therapy in people with HIV (dated by TCRdb to between 2022 and 2023). Study-wide context: Collection of the earliest samples took place about a decade ahead of the 2015 WHO recommendation for immediate ART, at a time when ART was typically delayed until CD4 counts fell. A retrospective serial study tested whether ART initiation and durable HIV suppression were associated with changes in peripheral blood TRB repertoire composition and diversity. From over 25 adults with confirmed HIV infection, the cohort provided some 200 cryopreserved PBMC samples, gathered serially across a mean of about six years (range 1-12). Among the approximately 30 participants with HIV, eleven were female. No cross-contamination during QIAcube processing turned up in test extractions that ran a monoclonal T-cell line alongside 25 to 35 polyclonal samples. The full study reports these points: Because pre-ART samples had limited cell numbers, unsorted PBMC were profiled rather than sorted CD4+ and CD8+ T cells. Owing to limited PBMC availability, only the TCR beta chain was sequenced, without alpha chain pairing. Compared with controls, HIV repertoires had narrower CDR3 length ranges, and the network structure pointed to an antigen-experienced repertoire that shifted only slightly toward naive after ART. Inferences about post-ART repertoire changes are limited because no data were available on ART adherence, viral resistance or therapy changes. The samples were dated from the mid-2000s to the late 2010s, and the ART regimens that were used may be less effective than current ART regimens. Starting ART was linked to a significant rise in TRB diversity, yet even with long-term ART the diversity remained significantly lower than in transplant donor controls. Expanded TRB clones identified before ART initiation dominated the repertoire across all time points, though the dominance fluctuated and decreased in many PLHIV after ART.

The immunoSEQ hsTCRB v3.0 assay was used at survey level resolution to sequence the TRB variable region. The targeted TRB sequencing depth was about 40,000-50,000 T-cell genomes per sample. An Illumina MiSeq with a v3 150-cycle kit was used to sequence the pooled TRB libraries. The original methods were these. Repertoire analysis was run in R within a reproducible Nextflow workflow that covered QC, data transformation and analysis. Custom analyses were implemented in LymphoSeq2, an R package for AIRR-Seq data exploration. A handful of samples that yielded fewer than 5000 total TRB sequences were excluded, so that around 190 HIV repertoires were analyzed. Among the roughly 190 retained HIV repertoires, some 60 were collected before ART initiation and 120 to 140 after ART initiation. Repertoires were downsampled to 5000 TRB nucleotide sequences, and summary statistics were averaged over 100 downsampling iterations. Only TRB sequences with CDR3 regions of at least seven amino acids were retained for analysis. Diversity was measured with a Shannon entropy-derived clonality score and the Gini coefficient. In repertoire networks, the top 5000 CDR3 amino acid sequences were linked whenever an edit distance of one separated two sequences. For TRB CDR3 amino acid sequences, GLIPH2 was used to predict antigen specificity groups and MHC restriction. CDR3 amino acid sequences were matched against VDJdb and McPAS-TCR to flag known CMV, EBV, HIV or tissue antigen associations. Pre-ART, post-ART and control groups were compared with Wilcoxon signed-rank tests and Holm-Bonferroni correction. TCRdb holds this immuneACCESS table with in-frame rearrangements only. Some clones are missing; in checked studies, unresolved V genes explain under half, and the rest has no known cause. From that table come the V and J calls and clone size; the DNA was used to work out D and trimming. Counted in this sample were fewer than 25,000 clones; 95% of them appeared once. The leading ten clones occupy less than 2.5% of the sample.

The table lists this clone with a count of one. Its specific antigen is unknown. Base qualities were left out, and no much larger clone turns up one base away. Participants were included only if at least one PBMC sample before ART initiation and at least two post-ART samples were available. All participants with HIV were treated in the United States of America. Cryopreserved samples of about 1-11 million PBMC were thawed and washed before DNA extraction. At the time of the earliest PBMC sample for each participant with HIV, ages ranged from roughly 23 to 60 years. PBMC samples from each participant spanned 1-4 timepoints before ART initiation and 2-8 timepoints after ART initiation, with a median of 7 samples. Serial HIV viral load, CD4+ T-cell count, ART history and demographic data were obtained for every participant. Using a Qiagen kit on a QIAcube, genomic DNA was extracted from unsorted PBMC, with samples processed in batches of 12.

Based on the germline V gene (reference sequence), the CDR1 and CDR2 sequences are MNHEY and SMNVEV. At the junction V is shortened by 10 bases and J by 8 bases, with 18 bases in between. Counted from cysteine to phenylalanine, this CDR3 has 13 amino acids. Only CDR3 DNA is held: 39 bases, read in frame from base 1. This TCR was recovered from a woman aged 45 to 65 with HIV. The sequencing here drew on unsorted PBMCs, taken almost 5 years after starting antiretroviral therapy. The chain uses TRBV27 and TRBJ2-1; the D gene is possibly TRBD2, with 5 bases matching. Here the CDR3 is given as CATRIPGSHEQFF. The DNA is TGTGCCACCCGGATCCCGGGATCGCATGAGCAGTTCTTC.